This T cell receptor beta chain was recovered during a study of blood T cell repertoires in COVID-19. Study context: Researchers got acute and convalescent COVID-19 samples from the United States, Italy and Spain. T cells, B-cell-depleted T cells, or PBMCs supplied cDNA or gDNA.

V dropped 5 bases and J dropped 7 bases, with 12 bases sitting between them. The germline V gene encodes CDR1 MGHRA and CDR2 YSYEKL. The CDR3 is 13 residues long. This clone was counted many times. How the authors handled the data: Amplified reference gene primers provided the basis for estimating nucleated cell counts. Profiling relied on immunoSEQ multiplex PCR, and the TCRdb table lists in-frame clones only, not all of them. The V and J calls and clone size were taken over from that table, and D and trimming were inferred from the DNA. The repertoire holds about 220,000 clones, around 83% seen once, with 9.7% in the top ten.

The sequencing input was peripheral blood. This receptor was obtained from a man over 45 with active or convalescent COVID-19. This chain joins TRBV4-1 and TRBJ2-1; D call uncertain. This CDR3 reads CASSDRHRNEQFF. The CDR3 DNA follows: TGCGCCAGCAGCGACCGACATAGGAATGAGCAGTTCTTC.